The 3 T cell receptor beta chains presented below share a single source sample, sequenced in a study of CD8 T cells in ankylosing spondylitis. From the 5' RACE reads, TCRdb called clonotypes with MiXCR, one entry per CDR3 protein. The profile shows 150,000 to 200,000 distinct CDR3 sequences, 25% to 35% of them singletons. The source material was synovial fluid, either unsorted or a sorted T cell fraction (not recorded which). These receptors all stem from a male donor with ankylosing spondylitis.

This clonotype was found a few times. The chain carries TRBV7-2 and TRBJ2-1; TRBD1 matches 7 bases. Trimming took 5 bases from V and 10 from J; bases not matched to a gene: 5. Looked up from germline, CDR1 is SGHTA and CDR2 is FQGNSA. The CDR3 has 12 amino acids. CDR3 region: CASSTDRREQFF. Written as DNA, the CDR3 is TGTGCCAGCAGCACGGACAGGCGAGAGCAGTTCTTC.

V gene TRBV7-9 combines with J gene TRBJ1-3, with a weak D call TRBD1 (6 bases). This CDR3 contains 16 residues. V was shortened by 5 bases and J by 0 bases, with 14 bases between the two germline ends. The germline V gene encodes CDR1 SEHNR and CDR2 FQNEAQ (reference sequence). Here the CDR3 DNA reads TGTGCCAGCAGCAGAACAGGGTTACGCTCTGGAAACACCATATATTTT. Protein sequence: CASSRTGLRSGNTIYF.

This chain uses TRBV3-1 with TRBJ2-5; unclear D gene. The V gene lost 4 bases and the J gene lost 1 base, with 10 bases spanning the gap. This CDR3 has 14 amino acids. Germline V CDR1 and CDR2: LGHDT, YNNKEL (reference sequence). CDR3 coding DNA: TGTGCCAGCAGCCCCACCGCCACCCAAGAGACCCAGTACTTC. Translated: CASSPTATQETQYF.